This entry is about one TCR beta chain. J was trimmed by 2 bases and V by 6 bases; bases with no gene match: 6. The CDR3 consists of 15 residues. Germline-derived CDR1 and CDR2 are KGHSH and LQKENI. In the original processing: Counts of nucleated cells, estimated from reference gene primer amplification, were obtained. The method was immunoSEQ multiplex PCR; TCRdb's version includes in-frame clones alone and lacks a portion of them. That table furnishes V, J and clone size, whereas the DNA furnished D and trimming. The table lists about 260,000 clones, more than 70% of them singletons. These data belong to a study of blood T cell repertoires in COVID-19. As for the study in general: T cells, B-cell-depleted T cells, or PBMCs supplied cDNA or gDNA.

V and J are TRBV18 and TRBJ2-7; 11 bases line up with TRBD1. What was sequenced was peripheral blood. This receptor was identified in a woman in her 30s with COVID-19, enrolled during active disease. This CDR3 reads CASSAGTGGTYEQYF. CDR3 coding DNA: TGTGCCAGCTCGGCCGGGACAGGGGGAACCTACGAGCAGTACTTC.